Listed here are 19 T cell receptor beta chains from one sample, sequenced in a study of blood T cell repertoires in COVID-19. Method: immunoSEQ multiplex PCR; TCRdb's copy keeps in-frame clones and lacks some. The data contain approximately 66,000 clones, roughly 91% of them singletons. Sequenced material: peripheral blood. All receptors come from a man aged 60 to 69 with acute or convalescent COVID-19.

This clone appeared a few times. The chain employs TRBV6-5 and TRBJ1-2; a possible D gene is TRBD1 (6 bases). V dropped 8 bases and J dropped 1 base, with 8 bases sitting between them. Germline CDR1 and CDR2: MNHEY and SVGAGI. The length of the CDR3 is 12 residues. CDR3 protein: CASEGDNYGYTF. The CDR3 nucleotides read TGTGCCAGCGAGGGGGATAACTATGGCTACACCTTC.

The chain recombines TRBV5-1 with TRBJ1-6, with 9 nucleotides matching TRBD1. The germline CDR1 and CDR2 sequences are SGHRS and YFSETQ. The junction had 7 bases not matched to a gene; V was cut back by 3 bases and J by 6 bases. There are 16 residues in the CDR3. CDR3 sequence reads: CASSSGGTGSNSPLHF. DNA for the CDR3: TGCGCCAGCAGCTCAGGGGGGACAGGGAGTAATTCACCCCTCCACTTT.

J is TRBJ1-2 and V is TRBV6-1; D may be TRBD1 (5 bases). V was pared by 0 bases and J by 3 bases, with 5 bases between. CDR3 length: 13 amino acids. Germline V lookup: CDR1 MNHNS, CDR2 SASEGT. In nucleotides, the CDR3 is TGTGCCAGCAGTGAAGCCAGGGACTATGGCTACACCTTC. It is translated as CASSEARDYGYTF.

V and J are TRBV3-1 (or the pseudogene TRBV3-2) and TRBJ1-2; 8 bases are a match to TRBD1. This CDR3 is 14 amino acids long. The V gene end was trimmed by 1 base and the J gene end by 6 bases; junction bases not matched to a gene: 4. Germline CDR1 reads LGHDT; CDR2 reads YNNKEL (reference sequence). The CDR3 sequence is CASSQGRGQDGYTF. In DNA, the CDR3 is TGTGCCAGCAGCCAAGGACGGGGACAGGATGGCTACACCTTC.

The chain employs TRBV19 and TRBJ1-3; no firm D call. Germline assignment: CDR1 LNHDA and CDR2 SQIVND (reference sequence). With 5 bases removed from V and 0 bases from J, the gap between germline ends came to 14 bases. CDR3 length equals 16 residues. CDR3 nucleotides: TGTGCCAGTAGTCCGGACCGCGAGGGCTCTGGAAACACCATATATTTT. Translation gives CASSPDREGSGNTIYF.

Written as DNA, the CDR3 is TGTGCCAGCAGCTCGACAGGGGCGGGAAACACCATATATTTT. Translated: CASSSTGAGNTIYF. The chain combines TRBV7-2 with TRBJ1-3; 8 nucleotides match TRBD1. With V trimmed by 4 bases and J by 4 bases, 3 bases remained unmatched. Germline CDR1 is SGHTA and CDR2 is FQGNSA. The CDR3 is made up of 14 amino acids. Drawing the rest from reference TRBV7-2 and TRBJ1-3, the complete variable domain is GAGVSQSPSNKVTEKGKDVELRCDPISGHTALYWYRQSLGQGLEFLIYFQGNSAPDKSGLPSDRFSAERTGGSVSTLTIQRTQQEDSAVYLCASSSTGAGNTIYFGEGSWLTVV.

This clone was counted between two and nine times. This chain uses TRBV2 with TRBJ1-5, with 7 bases matching TRBD1. Trimming at V came to 7 bases and at J to 1 base, leaving 10 bases not matched to a gene. CDR1 is SNHLY, CDR2 FYNNEI, per germline. The CDR3 extends over 16 amino acids. CDR3 loop: CASTAPGTVSNQPQHF. In DNA, the CDR3 is TGTGCCAGCACGGCACCAGGGACAGTGAGCAATCAGCCCCAGCATTTT.

The chain joins TRBV10-3 to TRBJ2-3; possible D gene TRBD2, 5 bases. V was pared by 4 bases and J by 3 bases, with 11 bases between. This CDR3 has 14 amino acids. Germline-derived CDR1 and CDR2 are ENHRY and SYGVKD. CDR3 nucleotides: TGTGCCATCAGTGGAGGAGAGGGTACAGATACGCAGTATTTT. Protein product: CAISGGEGTDTQYF.

Here the CDR3 reads CASSPGGLGSEKLFF. The DNA for the CDR3 is TGTGCCAGCAGCCCTGGAGGCCTCGGGAGTGAAAAACTGTTTTTT. The chain uses TRBV5-4 and TRBJ1-4; D not certain. V lost 4 bases and J lost 7, with 17 bases in between. Germline assignment: CDR1 SGHNT and CDR2 YYREEE (reference sequence). The CDR3 length is 15 residues.

The gene calls are TRBV4-1 and TRBJ1-1; 8 nucleotides align to TRBD1. The length of the CDR3 is 13 residues. J gave up 5 bases and V 4 bases, and 3 bases lay outside the gene matches. Germline V CDR1 and CDR2: MGHRA, YSYEKL. The CDR3: CASSRTGGTEAFF. In DNA, the CDR3 is TGCGCCAGCAGCCGAACAGGGGGGACTGAAGCTTTCTTT.

The chain couples TRBV6-5 to TRBJ2-3; TRBD2 aligns across 7 bases. Trimming took 0 bases from V and 14 from J; bases not matched to a gene: 8. CDR3 length: 13 residues. Germline-derived CDR1 and CDR2 are MNHEY and SVGAGI. The chain's CDR3 is CASSYSGGASPYF. The CDR3 bases are TGTGCCAGCAGTTACTCGGGAGGGGCCTCCCCGTATTTT.

The chain joins TRBV7-9 to TRBJ2-3, with a possible D match to TRBD2 (5 bases). This CDR3 has 18 residues. Germline CDR1 SEHNR, CDR2 FQNEAQ (reference sequence). Trimming took off 6 bases at V and 2 bases at J, with 24 bases between the two ends. CDR3 in amino acids: CASSRGLTRRSLTDTQYF. The CDR3 DNA reads TGTGCCAGCAGTCGAGGGCTGACGCGACGGTCCCTCACAGATACGCAGTATTTT.

The chain couples TRBV6-5 to TRBJ1-1, with D possibly being TRBD1 (6 bases). V shed 0 bases and J shed 2 bases, with 13 bases lying between them. This CDR3 is built from 16 residues. Germline CDR1 and CDR2: MNHEY and SVGAGI. The CDR3 here is CASSYSNGQPNTEAFF. The CDR3 DNA is TGTGCCAGCAGTTACTCGAATGGACAGCCTAACACTGAAGCTTTCTTT.

This clone was seen only a few times. This chain connects TRBV4-1 to TRBJ1-6, with 8 bases identical to TRBD1. The V and J ends lost 1 base and 8 bases, in that order; junction bases with no gene match: 7. The germline gives CDR1 MGHRA, CDR2 YSYEKL. This CDR3 is 16 amino acids long. The CDR3 DNA is TGCGCCAGCAGCCAAGGATGGGACAGGACGCATTCACCCCTCCACTTT. This gives the protein CASSQGWDRTHSPLHF.

The chain uses TRBV3-1 (or the pseudogene TRBV3-2) and TRBJ1-1, with a tentative D call TRBD1 (6 bases). V lost 0 bases to trimming and J lost 8 bases, with 13 bases between them. This CDR3 is 14 amino acids long. CDR1 and CDR2 from the germline V gene are LGHDT and YNNKEL (reference sequence). CDR3 loop: CASSQDRGAREAFF. CDR3 coding DNA: TGTGCCAGCAGCCAAGATCGGGGGGCCAGGGAAGCTTTCTTT.

This rearrangement joins TRBV29-1 to TRBJ2-1; a possible D gene is TRBD2 (6 bases). The V and J ends lost 7 bases and 10 bases respectively, with 11 bases between them. This CDR3 is built from 10 residues. Germline CDR1 and CDR2: SQVTM and ANQGSEA. DNA for the CDR3: TGCAGCGCAGGGACTGCCGAGCAGTTCTTC. It is translated as CSAGTAEQFF.

The rearrangement uses TRBV5-4 and TRBJ1-2; D is possibly TRBD1 (5 bases). The CDR3 runs to 13 residues. V was cut by 0 bases and J by 6 bases, with 9 bases left in between. Germline CDR1 is SGHNT and CDR2 is YYREEE (reference sequence). DNA for the CDR3: TGTGCCAGCAGCTTGGGACAGAACGATGGCTACACCTTC. It yields the protein CASSLGQNDGYTF.

This clone showed up just once. V and J are TRBV6-6 and TRBJ2-2; 7 bases match TRBD2. Trimming cost V 8 bases and J 0 bases; bases outside gene matches: 0. There are 13 residues in the CDR3. CDR1 and CDR2 from the germline V gene are MNHNY and SVGAGI (reference sequence). The CDR3 region is CASGGANTGELFF. DNA of the CDR3: TGTGCCAGCGGGGGGGCGAACACCGGGGAGCTGTTTTTT.

The chain has TRBV19 and TRBJ1-1; TRBD1 matches 10 bases. In germline, CDR1 is LNHDA, CDR2 SQIVND (reference sequence). CDR3 length: 18 residues. V lost 7 bases to trimming and J lost 0 bases; unmatched junction nucleotides: 14. The CDR3, as DNA: TGTGCCAGTATTACCCTACCGGGACAGGGGATGATGAACACTGAAGCTTTCTTT. Amino acids: CASITLPGQGMMNTEAFF.